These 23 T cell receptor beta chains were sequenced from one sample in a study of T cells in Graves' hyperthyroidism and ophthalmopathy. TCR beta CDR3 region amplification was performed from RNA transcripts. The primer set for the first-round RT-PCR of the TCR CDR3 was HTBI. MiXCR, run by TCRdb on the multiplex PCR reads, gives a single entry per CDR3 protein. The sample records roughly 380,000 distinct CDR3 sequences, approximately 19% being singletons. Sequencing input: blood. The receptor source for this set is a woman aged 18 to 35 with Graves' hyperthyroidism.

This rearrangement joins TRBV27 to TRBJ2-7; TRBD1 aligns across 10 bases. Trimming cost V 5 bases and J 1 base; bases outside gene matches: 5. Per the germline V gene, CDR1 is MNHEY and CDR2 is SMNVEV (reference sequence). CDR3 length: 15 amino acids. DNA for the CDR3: TGTGCCAGCAGTCCTATGGGACAGGGGTCCTACGAGCAGTACTTC. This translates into CASSPMGQGSYEQYF.

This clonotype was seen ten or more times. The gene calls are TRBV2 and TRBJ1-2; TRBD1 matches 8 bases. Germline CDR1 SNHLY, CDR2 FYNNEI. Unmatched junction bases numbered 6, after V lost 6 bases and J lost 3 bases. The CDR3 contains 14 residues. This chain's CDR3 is CASSPDRGDYGYTF. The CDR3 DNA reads TGTGCCAGCAGCCCCGACAGGGGCGACTATGGCTACACCTTC.

This CDR3 is CASSPGLAGGRRYEQYF. CDR3 in DNA: TGTGCCAGCAGTCCGGGACTAGCGGGGGGGCGCCGGTACGAGCAGTACTTC. The chain uses TRBV6-2 or TRBV6-3 and TRBJ2-7; 16 bases map to TRBD2. Trimming at V came to 5 bases and at J to 4 bases, leaving 8 bases not matched to a gene. The CDR3 sequence is 17 residues long. The germline gives CDR1 MNHEY, CDR2 SVGEGT.

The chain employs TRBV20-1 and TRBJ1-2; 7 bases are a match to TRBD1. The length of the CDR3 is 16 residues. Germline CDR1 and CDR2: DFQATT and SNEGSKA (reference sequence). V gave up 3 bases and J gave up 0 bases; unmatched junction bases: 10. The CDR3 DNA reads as TGCAGTGCTAGCGGGGCAGGGGGGTATACTAACTATGGCTACACCTTC. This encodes CSASGAGGYTNYGYTF.

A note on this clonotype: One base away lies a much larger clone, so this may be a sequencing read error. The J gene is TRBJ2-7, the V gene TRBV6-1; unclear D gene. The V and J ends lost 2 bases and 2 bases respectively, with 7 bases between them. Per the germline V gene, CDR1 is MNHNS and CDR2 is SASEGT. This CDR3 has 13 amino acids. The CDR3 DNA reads TGTGCCAGCAGTGAAAGCCGAACCTACGAGCAGTACGTC. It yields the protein CASSESRTYEQYV.

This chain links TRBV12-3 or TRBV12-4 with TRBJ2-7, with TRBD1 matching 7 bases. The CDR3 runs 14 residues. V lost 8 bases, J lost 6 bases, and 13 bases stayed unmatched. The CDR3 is CASSRRTGGGEQYF. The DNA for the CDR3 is TGTGCCAGCTCCAGAAGGACAGGTGGAGGCGAGCAGTACTTC.

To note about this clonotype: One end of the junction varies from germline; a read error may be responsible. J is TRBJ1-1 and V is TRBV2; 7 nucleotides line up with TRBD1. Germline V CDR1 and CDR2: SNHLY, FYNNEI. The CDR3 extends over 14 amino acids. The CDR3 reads CASRDSRGNTGAFF. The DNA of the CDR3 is TGTGCCAGCAGAGACAGCAGGGGGAACACTGGAGCTTTCTTT.

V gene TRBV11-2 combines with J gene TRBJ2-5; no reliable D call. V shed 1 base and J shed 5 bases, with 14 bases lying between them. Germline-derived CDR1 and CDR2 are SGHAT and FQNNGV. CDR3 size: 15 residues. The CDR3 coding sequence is TGTGCCAGCAGCTTAGTCGCAGGCATTCTTGAGACCCAGTACTTC. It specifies CASSLVAGILETQYF.

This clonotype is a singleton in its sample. This chain's CDR3 is CSAKTGGGNYGYTF. The CDR3 DNA follows: TGCAGCGCAAAGACAGGGGGCGGTAACTATGGCTACACCTTC. The chain combines TRBV29-1 with TRBJ1-2; 10 nucleotides line up with TRBD1. Trimming removed 7 bases from V and 1 base from J; junction bases left unmatched: 6. This CDR3 comprises 14 residues. The germline V gene encodes CDR1 SQVTM and CDR2 ANQGSEA.

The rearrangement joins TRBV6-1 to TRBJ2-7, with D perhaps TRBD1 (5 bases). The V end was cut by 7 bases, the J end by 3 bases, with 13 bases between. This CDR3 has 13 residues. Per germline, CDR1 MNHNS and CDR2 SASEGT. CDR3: CASTGQGGYEQYF. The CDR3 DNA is TGTGCCAGCACTGGGCAGGGTGGCTACGAGCAGTACTTC.

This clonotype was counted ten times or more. DNA for the CDR3: TGTGGGGTTGGCCGTCACCAAGAGACCCAGTACTTC. Translation gives CGVGRHQETQYF. V usage is TRBV7-2 and J usage is TRBJ2-5; D gene ambiguous. The CDR3 sequence is 12 residues long. Germline assignment: CDR1 SGHTA and CDR2 FQGNSA. The entire variable domain, with the rest obtained from reference TRBV7-2 and TRBJ2-5, is as follows: GAGVSQSPSNKVTEKGKDVELRCDPISGHTALYWYRQSLGQGLEFLIYFQGNSAPDKSGLPSDRFSAERTGGSVSTLTIQRTQQEDSAVYLCGVGRHQETQYFGPGTRLLVL.

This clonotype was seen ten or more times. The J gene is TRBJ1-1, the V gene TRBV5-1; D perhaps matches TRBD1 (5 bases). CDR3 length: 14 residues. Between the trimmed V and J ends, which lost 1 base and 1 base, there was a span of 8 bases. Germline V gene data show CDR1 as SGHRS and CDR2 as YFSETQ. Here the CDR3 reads CASSLYRTNTEAFF. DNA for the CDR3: TGCGCCAGCAGCTTGTACAGGACGAACACTGAAGCTTTCTTT.

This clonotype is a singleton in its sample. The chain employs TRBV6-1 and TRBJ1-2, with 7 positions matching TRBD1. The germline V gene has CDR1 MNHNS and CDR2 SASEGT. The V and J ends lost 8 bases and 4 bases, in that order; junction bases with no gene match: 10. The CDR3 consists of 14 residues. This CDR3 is CASGSGQKGYGYTF. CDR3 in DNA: TGTGCCAGCGGATCGGGACAGAAGGGCTATGGCTACACCTTC.

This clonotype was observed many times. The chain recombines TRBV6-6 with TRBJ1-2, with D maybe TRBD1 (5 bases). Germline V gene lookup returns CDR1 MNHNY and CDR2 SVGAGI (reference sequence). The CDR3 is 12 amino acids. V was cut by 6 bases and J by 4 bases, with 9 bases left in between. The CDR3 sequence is CASRTVLYGYTF. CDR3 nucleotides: TGTGCCAGCAGGACAGTCCTCTATGGCTACACCTTC.

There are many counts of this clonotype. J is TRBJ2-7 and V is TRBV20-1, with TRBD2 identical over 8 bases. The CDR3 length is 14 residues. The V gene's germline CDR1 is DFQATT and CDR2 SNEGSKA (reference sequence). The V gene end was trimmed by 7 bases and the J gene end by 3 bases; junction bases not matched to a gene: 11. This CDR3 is CSVRTSLGLYEQYF. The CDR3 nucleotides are TGCAGTGTCAGGACTAGCTTGGGCCTCTACGAGCAGTACTTC.

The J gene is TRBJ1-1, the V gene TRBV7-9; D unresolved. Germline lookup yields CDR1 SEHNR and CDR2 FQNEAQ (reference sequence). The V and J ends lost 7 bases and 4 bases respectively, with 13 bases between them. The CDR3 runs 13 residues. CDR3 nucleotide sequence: TGTGCCAGCAACCCCTACCTGGGCACTGAAGCTTTCTTT. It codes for CASNPYLGTEAFF.

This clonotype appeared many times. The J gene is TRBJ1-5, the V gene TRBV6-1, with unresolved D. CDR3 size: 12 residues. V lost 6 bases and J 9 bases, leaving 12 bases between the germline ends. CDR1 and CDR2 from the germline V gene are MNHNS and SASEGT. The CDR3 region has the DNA TGTGCCAGCAGGGCTGGATTAGGGCCCCAGCATTTT. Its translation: CASRAGLGPQHF.

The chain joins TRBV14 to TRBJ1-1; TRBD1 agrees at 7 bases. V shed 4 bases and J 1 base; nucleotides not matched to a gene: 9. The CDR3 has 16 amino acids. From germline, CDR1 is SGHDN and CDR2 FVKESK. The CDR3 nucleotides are TGTGCCAGCAGCCCCCTGGGAAGGGGGCGGAACACTGAAGCTTTCTTT. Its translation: CASSPLGRGRNTEAFF.

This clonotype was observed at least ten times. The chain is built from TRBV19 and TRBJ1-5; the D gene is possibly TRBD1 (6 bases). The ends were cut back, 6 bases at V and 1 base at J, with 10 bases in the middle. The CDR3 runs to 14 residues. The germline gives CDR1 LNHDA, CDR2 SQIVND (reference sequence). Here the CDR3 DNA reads TGTGCCAGTAGCTTTACAGGGAGCAATCAGCCCCAGCATTTT. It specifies CASSFTGSNQPQHF.

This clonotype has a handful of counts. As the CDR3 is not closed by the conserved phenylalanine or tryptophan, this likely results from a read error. In DNA form, the CDR3 reads TGTGCCAGCAGAGACCAAGGGGGGAAGCCCCAGCATCTT. Its protein product is CASRDQGGKPQHL. The genes are TRBV12-3 or TRBV12-4 and TRBJ1-5; tentatively, D is TRBD1 (6 bases). The CDR3 runs to 13 residues. Trimming shortened V by 6 bases and J by 8 bases, and 14 bases separated the two germline ends.

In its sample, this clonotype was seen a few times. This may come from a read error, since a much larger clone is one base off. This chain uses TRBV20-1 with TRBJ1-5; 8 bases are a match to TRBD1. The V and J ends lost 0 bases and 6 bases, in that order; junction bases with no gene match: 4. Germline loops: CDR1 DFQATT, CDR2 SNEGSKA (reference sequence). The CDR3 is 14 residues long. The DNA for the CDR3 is TGCAGTGCTAGAGAGGACAGGGATCTTCAGCCCCAGCATTTT. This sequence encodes CSAREDRDLQPQHF.

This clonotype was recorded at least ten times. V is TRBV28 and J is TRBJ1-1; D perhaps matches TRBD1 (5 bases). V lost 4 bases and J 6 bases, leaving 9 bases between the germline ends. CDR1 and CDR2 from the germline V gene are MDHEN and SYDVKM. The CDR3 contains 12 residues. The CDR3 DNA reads TGTGCCAGCAGTTGGGGGACGGCTGAAGCTTTCTTT. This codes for CASSWGTAEAFF.

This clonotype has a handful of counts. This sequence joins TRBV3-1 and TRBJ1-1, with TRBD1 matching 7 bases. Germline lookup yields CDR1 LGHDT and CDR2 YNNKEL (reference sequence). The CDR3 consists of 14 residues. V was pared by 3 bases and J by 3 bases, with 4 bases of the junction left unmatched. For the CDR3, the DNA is TGTGCCAGCAGCCAGCCGGGACAGCACACTGAAGCTTTCTTT. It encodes CASSQPGQHTEAFF.